A single T cell receptor beta chain is shown here with its context. The antigen remains unidentified. Researchers ran the PCR with 60 Vbeta and 13 Jbeta primers. Only in-frame clones appear in the TCRdb table, and some are missing; sequencing was by immunoSEQ multiplex PCR. The sample holds approximately 150,000 clones; over 75% are singletons and the top ten take approximately 6.1%. This record comes from a study of cytomegalovirus exposure and HLA in healthy donors. General study results and limits: The authors assumed roughly uniform sequencing depth across donors for presence/absence analyses.

The source material was PBMCs. This sequence originates from a man aged 30-40 years in good health and CMV-seropositive.

CDR3 residues: CASSSSDRGVGNTIYF. Here the CDR3 DNA reads TGTGCCAGCTCATCCTCGGACAGGGGAGTTGGAAACACCATATATTTT. The chain couples TRBV18 to TRBJ1-3, with 9 bases matching TRBD1. This CDR3 comprises 16 residues. The V segment lost 5 bases and the J segment 3 bases; nucleotides outside the gene matches: 8. Germline V CDR1 and CDR2: KGHSH, LQKENI.